This TCR beta chain was documented in a study of blood T cells in healthy people across ages. Study-level findings and limits: Across the age range, TCR beta diversity per million T cells fell in a roughly linear way.

The second PCR ran about 6 to 12 cycles with a sample-barcoded 5' primer and J-beta primers. TCRdb ran MiXCR on the 5' RACE reads and lists one entry per CDR3 protein. The sample consists of hundreds of thousands of distinct CDR3 sequences, more than 40% of them appearing once. About this clonotype: Its specificity is unknown.

The V and J ends lost 4 bases and 3 bases, in that order; junction bases with no gene match: 7. CDR1 and CDR2 from the germline V gene are KGHSH and LQKENI. This CDR3 contains 15 residues. V gene TRBV18 combines with J gene TRBJ1-1, with TRBD1 matching 8 bases. This clonotype originated in a woman aged 60 to 75 in good health. Sequencing input: blood. The CDR3 region is CASSRDRIGHTEAFF. The DNA of the CDR3 is TGTGCCAGCTCACGGGACAGGATCGGGCACACTGAAGCTTTCTTT.